The 21 T cell receptor beta chains below all came from one sample that was sequenced in a study of cytomegalovirus exposure and HLA in healthy donors. PCR involved 60 Vbeta and 13 Jbeta primers. Only in-frame clones appear in the TCRdb table, and some are missing; sequencing was by immunoSEQ multiplex PCR. In total, the table holds 150,000 or so clones. Sequenced material: PBMCs. These receptor sequences come from a woman aged 55-69 years in good health and CMV-seronegative.

On this clone: Other DNA sequences from this sample encode an identical CDR3 as well. The rearrangement uses TRBV19 and TRBJ1-5; D unclear. CDR1 and CDR2 (germline): LNHDA, SQIVND (reference sequence). V was pared by 10 bases and J by 0 bases, with 13 bases between. This CDR3 is built from 14 residues. CDR3 DNA: TGTGCCACTGGACGGGAGAATAGCAATCAGCCCCAGCATTTT. It encodes CATGRENSNQPQHF.

The gene calls are TRBV9 and TRBJ1-3, with D uncertain. Germline V gene data show CDR1 as SGDLS and CDR2 as YYNGEE. V was clipped by 4 bases and J by 0 bases, with 14 bases between them. The CDR3 extends over 16 amino acids. CDR3 nucleotides: TGTGCCAGCAGCCCTCAGGCTGTTGTCTCTGGAAACACCATATATTTT. Protein product: CASSPQAVVSGNTIYF.

The J gene is TRBJ2-7, the V gene TRBV10-3; a weak D match, TRBD1 (5 bases). Trimming took 6 bases from V and 2 from J, leaving 17 bases between them. Germline loops: CDR1 ENHRY, CDR2 SYGVKD. The CDR3 contains 15 residues. The CDR3 nucleotides are TGTGCCATCAGGGATATCGGACACTCTGCCTACGAGCAGTACTTC. It specifies CAIRDIGHSAYEQYF.

The chain combines TRBV5-1 with TRBJ1-1; D is undetermined. Between the trimmed V and J ends, which lost 1 base and 7 bases, there was a span of 8 bases. Germline loops: CDR1 SGHRS, CDR2 YFSETQ. The CDR3 runs to 12 residues. CDR3 bases: TGCGCCAGCAGCTTGAGTCAGTTTGAAGCTTTCTTT. Its translation is CASSLSQFEAFF.

This chain links TRBV9 with TRBJ2-7; maybe TRBD2 (6 bases). This CDR3 has 14 residues. Germline V lookup: CDR1 SGDLS, CDR2 YYNGEE. The V end was cut by 3 bases, the J end by 2 bases, with 12 bases between. CDR3 protein: CASSEGAGPYEQYF. The CDR3 region has the DNA TGTGCCAGCAGCGAAGGGGCGGGACCCTACGAGCAGTACTTC.

The chain couples TRBV5-6 to TRBJ2-5, with a weak D call TRBD2 (5 bases). Trimming pared 1 base from V and 7 bases from J, leaving 8 bases between. The V gene's germline CDR1 is SGHDT and CDR2 YYEEEE. The CDR3 has 12 residues. The CDR3 nucleotides are TGTGCCAGCAGCTTGACGGGGTTGACCCAGTACTTC. Translation gives CASSLTGLTQYF.

The rearrangement links TRBV2 to TRBJ2-5; tentative D call: TRBD1 (6 bases). The J call may be faulty, since TRBJ2-7 better matches the DNA end. The germline CDR1 and CDR2 sequences are SNHLY and FYNNEI. The CDR3 totals 14 residues. Written as DNA, the CDR3 is TGTGCCAGCAGTGTTGAACAGGGTGGGTACGAGCAGTACTTC. This codes for CASSVEQGGYEQYF.

This chain joins TRBV18 and TRBJ2-1; 9 bases fit TRBD1. CDR3 length: 17 amino acids. CDR1 and CDR2 (germline): KGHSH, LQKENI. V shed 3 bases and J 5 bases; nucleotides not matched to a gene: 11. Here the CDR3 DNA reads TGTGCCAGCTCACCTCTGGGGCACCGGGACAGGGACAATGAGCAGTTCTTC. Its translation: CASSPLGHRDRDNEQFF.

V and J are TRBV6-5 and TRBJ2-7; no firm D call. Germline CDR1 and CDR2: MNHEY and SVGAGI. The CDR3 totals 14 residues. V lost 3 bases to trimming and J lost 0 bases, with 9 bases between them. The CDR3 nucleotides are TGTGCCAGCAGTTATACAAAGCGCTCCTACGAGCAGTACTTC. Translation: CASSYTKRSYEQYF.

This chain links TRBV7-6 with TRBJ2-1; the match to TRBD2 covers 9 bases. This CDR3 comprises 15 residues. V lost 3 bases to trimming and J lost 6 bases; unmatched junction nucleotides: 6. The germline CDR1 and CDR2 sequences are SGHVS and FNYEAQ. The CDR3 coding sequence is TGTGCCAGCAGCTTTGGCGGGGGGGCCAGCAATGAGCAGTTCTTC. Encoded protein: CASSFGGGASNEQFF.

V is TRBV29-1 and J is TRBJ2-5, with a possible D match to TRBD2 (7 bases). CDR1 and CDR2 (germline): SQVTM, ANQGSEA. The CDR3 totals 13 residues. V gave up 3 bases and J gave up 5 bases, with 13 bases separating them. The CDR3 reads CSVDSGGGETQYF. CDR3 coding DNA: TGCAGCGTTGATTCGGGGGGCGGGGAGACCCAGTACTTC.

V and J are TRBV10-3 and TRBJ2-7; TRBD1 agrees at 8 bases. Germline-derived CDR1 and CDR2 are ENHRY and SYGVKD. The CDR3 extends over 14 amino acids. V shed 6 bases and J 1 base; nucleotides not matched to a gene: 5. DNA for the CDR3: TGTGCCATCAGGCTGACAGGGGATTCCTACGAGCAGTACTTC. Protein product: CAIRLTGDSYEQYF.

V and J are TRBV7-8 and TRBJ2-5, with 9 bases that match TRBD1. This CDR3 is built from 15 residues. Trimming removed 6 bases from V and 5 bases from J; junction bases left unmatched: 10. Per the germline V gene, CDR1 is SGHVS and CDR2 is FQNEAQ. The CDR3 nucleotides read TGTGCCAGCAGTACCGGGACAGGGAATTGGGAGACCCAGTACTTC. Its translation: CASSTGTGNWETQYF.

The chain has TRBV5-6 and TRBJ1-2; no clear D gene. CDR1 SGHDT and CDR2 YYEEEE come from the germline V gene. There are 13 residues in the CDR3. Trimming cost V 2 bases and J 5 bases, with 10 bases left between them. CDR3 DNA sequence: TGTGCCAGCAGCTTTTCGGGATTTTATGGCTACACCTTC. Protein: CASSFSGFYGYTF.

The CDR3: CASSGPGTGVNYGYTF. CDR3 coding DNA: TGTGCCAGCAGCGGACCCGGGACAGGGGTTAACTATGGCTACACCTTC. The genes are TRBV9 and TRBJ1-2, with 10 positions matching TRBD1. The CDR3 runs 16 residues. The V segment lost 3 bases and the J segment 1 base; nucleotides outside the gene matches: 6. The germline V gene has CDR1 SGDLS and CDR2 YYNGEE.

The rearrangement joins TRBV7-9 to TRBJ2-7; maybe TRBD2 (6 bases). CDR1 and CDR2 from the germline V gene are SEHNR and FQNEAQ (reference sequence). The CDR3 covers 13 residues. V was clipped by 1 base and J by 6 bases, with 10 bases between them. DNA for the CDR3: TGTGCCAGCAGCTTAGTGGGGGGAATCGAGCAGTACTTC. This codes for CASSLVGGIEQYF.

This chain links TRBV6-5 with TRBJ2-1; possible D gene TRBD2, 5 bases. V lost 2 bases and J 0 bases, leaving 11 bases between the germline ends. Germline lookup yields CDR1 MNHEY and CDR2 SVGAGI. This CDR3 comprises 16 residues. The DNA for the CDR3 is TGTGCCAGCAGTTACACCCTAGGGAGCTCCTACAATGAGCAGTTCTTC. Encoded protein: CASSYTLGSSYNEQFF.

V gene TRBV19 combines with J gene TRBJ2-7, with TRBD1 identical over 8 bases. Germline assignment: CDR1 LNHDA and CDR2 SQIVND (reference sequence). Losses at the gene ends were 11 bases for V and 3 bases for J; bases not matched to a gene: 6. CDR3 length: 12 amino acids. The CDR3 nucleotides read TGTGCCGTAGGACAGGGTTACTACGAGCAGTACTTC. It yields the protein CAVGQGYYEQYF.

The chain couples TRBV7-9 to TRBJ2-3, with 8 bases lining up with TRBD1. The junction had 3 bases not matched to a gene; V was cut back by 3 bases and J by 4 bases. The CDR3 totals 14 residues. Germline-derived CDR1 and CDR2 are SEHNR and FQNEAQ (reference sequence). CDR3 residues: CASSFDRGADTQYF. The CDR3 bases are TGTGCCAGCAGCTTCGACAGGGGCGCAGATACGCAGTATTTT.

This sequence joins TRBV7-3 and TRBJ1-5; the D is unclear. CDR1 is SGHTA and CDR2 is FQGTGA in the germline V gene. This CDR3 spans 13 amino acids. Trimming removed 0 bases at V and 5 bases at J, with 5 bases between. In DNA form, the CDR3 reads TGTGCCAGCAGCTTAACGAGGGATCAGCCCCAGCATTTT. This translates into CASSLTRDQPQHF.

The chain combines TRBV30 with TRBJ1-1; the D is unclear. Germline loops: CDR1 GTSNPN, CDR2 SVGIG (reference sequence). This CDR3 region has 15 residues. Trimming left V 3 bases short and J 1 base short, with 15 bases between. The CDR3 sequence is CAWSPSRAGNTEAFF. The CDR3 coding sequence is TGTGCCTGGAGCCCCTCTCGGGCGGGGAACACTGAAGCTTTCTTT.